The present T cell receptor beta chain was sequenced within a study of OX40 agonist ivuxolimab in advanced cancers. Study-wide findings and caveats: More expanded clones were found, on average, in CD8+ than in CD4+ T cells. Blood T cells, both CD4+ and CD8+, expanded clonally by week 6 at 0.1 to 3.0 mg/kg.

The repertoire was sequenced with immunoSEQ multiplex PCR; TCRdb's copy has only in-frame clones and lacks some. The sample has fewer than 65,000 clones; about nine tenths are singletons. A few counts support this clone. Antigen unknown. The sequence derives from an adult with an advanced solid tumor such as melanoma, head and neck, liver or kidney cancer. The sequences come from CD4+ or CD8+ T cells sorted from blood, collected in a trial of the OX40 agonist ivuxolimab.

CDR3 sequence (DNA): TGTGCCAGCAGTTACCAAGGTTCTGGAAACACCATATATTTT. Translation gives CASSYQGSGNTIYF. The chain combines TRBV6-6 with TRBJ1-3; D is unresolved. The CDR3 consists of 14 residues. Trimming took 2 bases from V and 1 from J, leaving 6 bases between them. Germline lookup yields CDR1 MNHNY and CDR2 SVGAGI (reference sequence).